Below are 9 T cell receptor beta chains sequenced from a single sample in a study of cytomegalovirus exposure and HLA in healthy donors (dated by TCRdb to about 2017). Library prep was done by the immunoSEQ multiplex PCR assay. For the multiplex PCR, a mixture combining 60 forward primers for TCR Vbeta segments and 13 reverse primers for TCR Jbeta segments was used. The source is immuneACCESS, and TCRdb retained only in-frame sequences with V and J called. Part of the clones is not carried over; for the studies checked, unresolved V genes explain less than half of this, and the remainder is unexplained. The sample profile shows 25,000 to 35,000 clones; around 87% of them were found once. The ten most abundant clones make up about 2.5% of the sample. Sequenced: PBMCs. The source is a boy between 10 and 17 years old in good health and CMV-seronegative.

The chain recombines TRBV19 with TRBJ2-3; TRBD2 agrees at 11 bases. The CDR3 extends over 17 amino acids. With V trimmed by 8 bases and J by 6 bases, 16 bases remained unmatched. Germline V gene sequence: CDR1 LNHDA, CDR2 SQIVND (reference sequence). Here the CDR3 DNA reads TGTGCCAGTTCGAAGATAGCGGGGGGGGCCTCCCCGGATACGCAGTATTTT. This translates into CASSKIAGGASPDTQYF.

The chain uses TRBV7-3 and TRBJ2-3; 8 positions match TRBD2. The CDR3 consists of 16 residues. V lost 0 bases to trimming and J lost 0 bases; unmatched junction nucleotides: 2. Germline values: CDR1 SGHTA, CDR2 FQGTGA. The CDR3 region is CASSLTQRGSTDTQYF. For the CDR3, the DNA is TGTGCCAGCAGCTTAACGCAGCGGGGGAGCACAGATACGCAGTATTTT.

This clone has a single count. This chain links TRBV5-1 with TRBJ2-5; 12 bases line up with TRBD2. The length of the CDR3 is 15 residues. CDR1 SGHRS and CDR2 YFSETQ come from the germline V gene. The V and J ends lost 0 bases and 4 bases, in that order; junction bases with no gene match: 1. The CDR3 here is CASSLASGGAETQYF. The CDR3 DNA sequence: TGCGCCAGCAGCTTGGCTAGCGGGGGGGCAGAGACCCAGTACTTC.

The chain couples TRBV6-5 to TRBJ1-5; possibly TRBD1 for D (6 bases). Germline V gene lookup returns CDR1 MNHEY and CDR2 SVGAGI. Trimming stripped 6 bases from V and 2 bases from J, with 14 bases between. There are 15 residues in the CDR3. This CDR3 reads CASSLDRNGNQPQHF. CDR3 bases: TGTGCCAGCAGCCTAGACAGGAATGGCAATCAGCCCCAGCATTTT.

The V gene is TRBV4-2, the J gene TRBJ1-2, with 8 bases aligning to TRBD1. Germline CDR1 LGHNA, CDR2 YNFKEQ. The CDR3 is 17 amino acids. V gave up 2 bases and J gave up 7 bases; unmatched junction bases: 15. The CDR3 coding sequence is TGTGCCAGCAGCCAAAACGCCAATTGGGCAGGGGGCGGTGGCTACACCTTC. Translated, it gives CASSQNANWAGGGGYTF.

This clone is a singleton in its sample. The gene calls are TRBV7-2 and TRBJ2-1; 9 bases line up with TRBD1. The CDR3 totals 14 residues. V shed 1 base and J 7 bases; nucleotides not matched to a gene: 2. The germline V gene encodes CDR1 SGHTA and CDR2 FQGNSA. DNA for the CDR3: TGTGCCAGCAGCTTAGATGGACAGGGGAATGAGCAGTTCTTC. Its translation: CASSLDGQGNEQFF. The full variable domain, rest sourced from reference TRBV7-2 and TRBJ2-1, is GAGVSQSPSNKVTEKGKDVELRCDPISGHTALYWYRQSLGQGLEFLIYFQGNSAPDKSGLPSDRFSAERTGGSVSTLTIQRTQQEDSAVYLCASSLDGQGNEQFFGPGTRLTVL.

This clone occurred a few times. This chain uses TRBV10-1 with TRBJ2-2; D unclear. This CDR3 has 14 amino acids. The V and J ends lost 4 bases and 0 bases respectively, with 6 bases between them. From germline, CDR1 is WNHNN and CDR2 SYGVQD (reference sequence). The DNA for the CDR3 is TGCGCCAGCAGTGTTTATACGAACACCGGGGAGCTGTTTTTT. Amino acids: CASSVYTNTGELFF.

This clone was counted only a few times. The J gene is TRBJ1-4, the V gene TRBV4-3; unclear D gene. Trimming left V 0 bases short and J 5 bases short, with 10 bases between. This CDR3 has 15 amino acids. Germline CDR1 reads LGHNA; CDR2 reads YSLEER. The CDR3 DNA reads as TGCGCCAGCAGCCAAGATCGGGGTTTGAATGAAAAACTGTTTTTT. It yields the protein CASSQDRGLNEKLFF.

This clone is a singleton in its sample. The V gene is TRBV19, the J gene TRBJ2-7; 7 positions match TRBD1. This CDR3 has 13 amino acids. V lost 10 bases to trimming and J lost 2 bases; unmatched junction nucleotides: 8. Germline values: CDR1 LNHDA, CDR2 SQIVND (reference sequence). The CDR3: CATKQGSAYEQYF. CDR3 coding DNA: TGTGCCACAAAACAGGGGTCCGCCTACGAGCAGTACTTC.